This TCR beta chain appears in the sequencing data of a study of T cell responses to AZD1222 COVID-19 vaccine. Study summary: Doses given second, at about 4 or about 12 weeks, were pooled.

Regarding this clone: Its antigen is unidentified.

From germline, CDR1 is LNHDA and CDR2 SQIVND (reference sequence). The CDR3 runs 13 residues. Trimming shortened V by 6 bases and J by 5 bases, and 11 bases separated the two germline ends. Measured with immunoSEQ multiplex PCR; TCRdb has only the in-frame clones, and not every one. The sample carries under 150,000 clones, roughly 87% recorded once. Study-wide points: Baseline antibody screening turned up just a handful of seropositive AZD1222 recipients. Sampling that yielded the repertoires occurred only after the peak T cell response.

The chain employs TRBV19 and TRBJ1-3; D gene ambiguous. The source is an adult in good health. This sample comprised peripheral blood, obtained on day 0 of AZD1222 vaccination. The CDR3 nucleotides are TGTGCCAGTAGAACTCTAGGGAGAAACACCATATATTTT. Translating it yields CASRTLGRNTIYF.